Listed below are T cell receptor beta chains from one sample, sequenced in a study of blood T cells in healthy people across ages. TCRdb reanalysed the 5' RACE reads using MiXCR and keeps one entry per CDR3 protein. The sample lists hundreds of thousands of distinct CDR3 sequences, about 56% occurring once. The sample taken for sequencing was blood. The source of these receptors is a man aged 35-49 years in good health. Each CDR3 is given with its conserved first and last residue. The order of the fields is D gene, clone size, V gene, J gene, CDR3 protein, CDR3 DNA. The D gene is left open where the match is weak. Clone size is given for some rows only: seen once, a few or many times, or a class if the clone is expanded.

-	-	TRBV29-1	TRBJ2-1	CSVEVSSYNEQFF	TGCAGCGTTGAAGTGAGCTCCTACAATGAGCAGTTCTTC
TRBD1	once	TRBV13	TRBJ2-5	CASSTAGTGAKTQYF	TGTGCCAGCAGCACCGCCGGGACAGGGGCCAAGACCCAGTACTTC
-	few	TRBV29-1	TRBJ2-7	CSVEIADSSYEQYF	TGCAGCGTTGAAATAGCGGATAGCTCCTACGAGCAGTACTTC
-	-	TRBV9	TRBJ2-3	CASSVAWGLYTQYF	TGTGCCAGCAGCGTAGCTTGGGGTCTATATACGCAGTATTTT
TRBD1	-	TRBV7-9	TRBJ2-7	CASSFQGDHEQYF	TGTGCCAGCAGCTTCCAGGGGGACCACGAGCAGTACTTC
-	-	TRBV9	TRBJ2-5	CASSVVGELQETQYF	TGTGCCAGCAGCGTAGTCGGAGAACTCCAAGAGACCCAGTACTTC
-	-	TRBV29-1	TRBJ2-7	CRPKYQVHNEQYF	TGCAGACCAAAGTACCAGGTGCACAATGAGCAGTACTTC
-	-	TRBV4-1	TRBJ2-3	CASSQVPGRVSADTQYF	TGCGCCAGCAGCCAAGTCCCGGGCAGGGTTTCCGCAGATACGCAGTATTTT
-	few	TRBV5-1	TRBJ2-5	CASSLGGGVKDQETQYF	TGCGCCAGCAGCTTGGGCGGCGGGGTAAAGGACCAAGAGACCCAGTACTTC
-	-	TRBV4-2	TRBJ1-2	CASSREGRYTF	TGTGCCAGCAGCCGAGAGGGTAGATACACCTTC
-	-	TRBV5-1	TRBJ1-2	CASSLRGDQSDYTF	TGCGCCAGCAGCTTGCGGGGGGATCAAAGCGACTACACCTTC
TRBD2	-	TRBV4-2	TRBJ2-1	CASSQASGLAGLYNEQFF	TGTGCCAGCAGCCAAGCCTCCGGACTAGCGGGCTTATACAATGAGCAGTTCTTC
-	-	TRBV9	TRBJ2-1	CASSAKQGISYNEQFF	TGTGCCAGCAGCGCAAAGCAGGGAATCTCCTACAATGAGCAGTTCTTC
-	-	TRBV24-1	TRBJ2-1	CATGNGNEQFF	TGTGCCACCGGAAATGGCAATGAGCAGTTCTTC
TRBD1	few	TRBV12-5	TRBJ2-5	CASGPTGVGETQYF	TGTGCTAGTGGTCCCACAGGGGTCGGGGAGACCCAGTACTTC
-	-	TRBV7-9	TRBJ1-2	CASSWTQGTFGYTF	TGTGCCAGCAGCTGGACCCAGGGGACTTTTGGCTACACCTTC
-	few	TRBV9	TRBJ2-3	CASSPMTDTQYF	TGTGCCAGCAGTCCTATGACAGATACGCAGTATTTT
TRBD2	-	TRBV25-1	TRBJ2-3	CASSPGTSGLHTDTQYF	TGTGCCAGCAGCCCCGGGACTAGCGGACTACACACAGATACGCAGTATTTT
TRBD2	-	TRBV9	TRBJ2-1	CASSPGGSGGSYNEQFF	TGTGCCAGCAGCCCAGGGGGTAGCGGGGGGTCCTACAATGAGCAGTTCTTC
-	-	TRBV3-1	TRBJ2-5	CASSQDEGGGAQETQYF	TGTGCCAGCAGCCAAGATGAGGGTGGCGGGGCCCAAGAGACCCAGTACTTC
-	once	TRBV6-1	TRBJ2-7	CASSEFSPTYEQYF	TGTGCCAGCAGTGAGTTTTCCCCAACCTATGAGCAGTACTTC
-	-	TRBV11-2	TRBJ1-5	CASSSFAWGQPQHF	TGTGCCAGCAGCTCGTTCGCCTGGGGACAGCCCCAGCATTTT
-	-	TRBV4-3	TRBJ1-4	CASSQVFGGGVTNEKLFF	TGCGCCAGCAGCCAAGTTTTCGGAGGAGGGGTGACTAATGAAAAACTGTTTTTT
TRBD2	-	TRBV20-1	TRBJ2-5	CSAYPTSDSYNEQYF	TGCAGTGCTTATCCCACTAGCGACTCCTACAATGAGCAGTACTTC
-	-	TRBV24-1	TRBJ1-2	CATSDARDGYGYTF	TGTGCCACCAGTGACGCGAGGGACGGATATGGCTACACCTTC
-	-	TRBV6-5	TRBJ2-3	CASRLDLTTDTQYF	TGTGCCAGCAGGTTGGATTTAACCACAGATACGCAGTATTTT
-	-	TRBV4-2	TRBJ1-6	CASSQEPSPLHF	TGTGCCAGCAGCCAAGAACCCTCACCCCTCCACTTT
-	-	TRBV9	TRBJ2-3	CASSVATLGGQGDTQYF	TGTGCCAGCAGCGTAGCCACCTTGGGGGGGCAAGGAGATACGCAGTATTTT